This entry features one TCR beta chain sequence. This clone's antigen is unknown. Per-base qualities were not stored, and no clone one base away is much larger. The source of the sample is a study of shared clonotypes between healthy human individuals (dated by TCRdb to 2018 to 2021). For the wider study: The cohort comprised a couple of women and a few men aged 18 to 49 years. Per donor, three plates each were used for CD4 naive and CD4 memory, two for CD8 naive, and one for CD8 memory. To increase sequencing depth and limit assay-specific biases, TCR repertoire library preparation and sequencing were carried out by different laboratories using diverse techniques. Each donor's leukapheresis produced roughly between about 0.85 and 10 billion PBMCs. To estimate repertoire size and how much clonotype sharing occurs between individuals, the study deeply sequenced the blood TCR repertoires of 5 or 6 healthy adults. Paper-wide results and their limitations: Estimated clonotype richness was generally larger for naive than for memory subsets. Compared with non-shared clonotypes, the clonotypes found in all four sorted-subset donors had higher generation probabilities. Sampling was restricted to blood, and TCR repertoires in tissues likely differ from the TCR repertoires found in blood. About 5% of naive CD4, 3.5% of naive CD8, approximately 2.2% of memory CD4, and 0.35% to 0.4% of memory CD8 clonotypes were shared across a few donors. Even with the large sequencing depth, rarefaction of the sorted-subset datasets indicated that sequencing was incomplete. Because the study included a small number of donors, the genetic and exposure-history diversity represented was limited. Pairwise subsampling indicated that sequencing depth was expected to affect the degree of clonotype sharing among donors.

For the CD8 naive samples, CD45RO-negative cells were positively selected for CCR7, yielding a CD45RA+CCR7+ population from which TemRA cells were excluded. The donors were healthy, HIV-negative adults with no recently reported acute infections or vaccinations. Every donor was a Caucasian adult living in Nashville, Tennessee, USA. Blood was collected by leukapheresis, and PBMCs were isolated by Ficoll-Histopaque density gradient centrifugation and then cryopreserved in liquid nitrogen vapor phase. Analytical flow cytometry was used to check the purity and quantity of every magnetically sorted T cell population. Genomic DNA was isolated from each sorted fraction and quantified by UV absorbance on a Nanodrop 2000c. Using the deep immunoSEQ assay, TCR CDR3 regions were amplified from genomic DNA by multiplex PCR. Extracted genomic DNA from each cell subset was distributed evenly across all wells of several immunoSEQ 96-well plates, and each plate was treated as a replicate. For sorted subsets, roughly 190 ng of genomic DNA, equivalent to about 30,000 T cell genomes, went into each replicate PCR. Purified libraries were measured with a Qubit 3.0 fluorometer, size-checked on a Bioanalyzer 2100, and measured again with the KAPA Library Quantification kit. Every immunoSEQ 96-well plate was sequenced on a separate single-read 150-cycle Illumina NextSeq 550 flow cell. Processing in the source paper ran as follows. Because the immunoSEQ output included only junctional sequences and no quality scores, the filtering could not be the same as the filtering used for full-length reads. Sequences were annotated with PyIR, a Python wrapper for IgBLAST v1.9, using IMGT germline references to assign V/J genes and CDR3. Reads with weak V/J assignments (E-value above 1e-6), missing CDR3, stop codons, out-of-frame junctions, or ambiguous translated residues were removed. V3J clonotypes were defined by identical inferred V gene, J gene, and CDR3 amino acid sequence. Percentage overlap between repertoires was computed as shared unique clonotypes divided by the size of the smaller repertoire. RTK rarefaction, the Chao1 estimator, and Recon v2.1 estimates of unobserved clonotypes were used to assess repertoire richness. Generation probabilities for all TCRbeta clonotypes obtained by the gDNA method from four donors were computed using OLGA. Sourced from immuneACCESS, this table was stored by TCRdb with only in-frame sequences that have V and J called. A share of the clones is absent; for the studies checked, an unresolved V gene accounts for under half, and the remainder has no known explanation. V, J and clone size were drawn from that table, and D and trimming were deduced from the DNA. This sample lists roughly 2,000,000 clones; over 85% were detected once. In total, the top ten clones hold about 1.6% of the sample.

This TCR derives from a man between 18 and 35 years old in good health. Some clones in this sample may be carry-over from other donors' samples. The material sequenced was naive CD8+ T cells from PBMCs. Taken with the paper, the label for cell subset or site translates to: CD45RA+CCR7+.

The DNA sequence is as follows: TGTGCCAGCAGCTTAATCTTCGCGGGAAGGAAGGGAAATGAGCAGTTCTTC. It translates to CASSLIFAGRKGNEQFF. This chain is built from TRBV7-6 and TRBJ2-1, with TRBD2 as a weak D call on 6 bases. The CDR3 runs 17 amino acids, cysteine and phenylalanine included. The retained sequence is limited to the CDR3, 51 bases, with the frame set at the first base. The CDR1 and CDR2 encoded by the germline V gene are SGHVS and FNYEAQ. V and J are truncated by 2 bases and 7 bases respectively, leaving an intervening sequence of 21 bases. The CDR3 plus the reference TRBV7-6 and TRBJ2-1 genes for the other parts give the full variable domain: GAGVSQSPRYKVTKRGQDVALRCDPISGHVSLYWYRQALGQGPEFLTYFNYEAQQDKSGLPNDRFSAERPEGSISTLTIQRTEQRDSAMYRCASSLIFAGRKGNEQFFGPGTRLTVL.